This T cell receptor (beta chain) was retrieved from a study of early T cells in non-severe SARS-CoV-2 infection. Study-level information: The chains were unpaired, and the sequenced material was bulk RNA from unsorted whole blood.

The sample holds many counts of this clonotype. Individual cDNA molecules received unique molecular identifiers during library preparation. TCRdb fed the 5' RACE reads into MiXCR, producing one record per CDR3 protein. Seen here are around 66,000 distinct CDR3 sequences, over 4.5% observed once, and the top ten hold around 3.3%. Trimming took off 3 bases at V and 7 bases at J, with 7 bases between the two ends. The CDR3 runs 12 residues. Looked up from germline, CDR1 is LNHDA and CDR2 is SQIVND (reference sequence). This clonotype was sampled from an adult who was a healthcare worker with PCR-confirmed SARS-CoV-2 infection or an uninfected control (not recorded which). The specimen was whole blood, collected at baseline. V is TRBV19 and J is TRBJ2-1, with D perhaps being TRBD1 or TRBD2 (5 bases each). CDR3 coding DNA: TGTGCCAGTAGTATGTGGGGGAATGAGCAGTTCTTC. It specifies CASSMWGNEQFF.